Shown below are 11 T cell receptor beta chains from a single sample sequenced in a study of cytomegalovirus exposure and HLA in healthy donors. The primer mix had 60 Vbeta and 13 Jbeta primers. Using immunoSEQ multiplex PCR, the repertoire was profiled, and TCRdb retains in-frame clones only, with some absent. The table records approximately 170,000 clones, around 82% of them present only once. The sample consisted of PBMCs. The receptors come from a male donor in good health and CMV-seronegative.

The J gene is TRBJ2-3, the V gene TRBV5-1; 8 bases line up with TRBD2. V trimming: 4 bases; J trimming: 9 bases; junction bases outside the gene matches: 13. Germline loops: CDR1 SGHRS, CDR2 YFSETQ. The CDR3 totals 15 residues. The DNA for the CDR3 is TGCGCCAGCAGCAATCGAGCGGGGGCGGTGGGGACGCAGTATTTT. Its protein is CASSNRAGAVGTQYF.

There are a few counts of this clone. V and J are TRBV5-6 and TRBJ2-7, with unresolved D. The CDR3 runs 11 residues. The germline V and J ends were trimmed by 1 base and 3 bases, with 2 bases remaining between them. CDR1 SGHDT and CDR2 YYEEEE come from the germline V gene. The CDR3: CASSLRYEQYF. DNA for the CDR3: TGTGCCAGCAGCTTGCGCTACGAGCAGTACTTC.

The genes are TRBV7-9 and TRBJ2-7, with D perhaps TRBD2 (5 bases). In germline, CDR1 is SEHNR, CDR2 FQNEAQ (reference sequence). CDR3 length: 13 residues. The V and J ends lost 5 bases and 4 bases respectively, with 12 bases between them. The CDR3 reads CASSPRRTYEQYF. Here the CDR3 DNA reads TGTGCCAGCAGCCCCCGGAGGACTTACGAGCAGTACTTC.

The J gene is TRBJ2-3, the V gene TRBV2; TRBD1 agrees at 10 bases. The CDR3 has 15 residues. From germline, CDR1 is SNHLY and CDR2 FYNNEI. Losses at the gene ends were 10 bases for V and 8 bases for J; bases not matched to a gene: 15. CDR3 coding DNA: TGTGCCATATCCGGGACAGGGGCCTTCGAGGTTACGCAGTATTTT. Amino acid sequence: CAISGTGAFEVTQYF.

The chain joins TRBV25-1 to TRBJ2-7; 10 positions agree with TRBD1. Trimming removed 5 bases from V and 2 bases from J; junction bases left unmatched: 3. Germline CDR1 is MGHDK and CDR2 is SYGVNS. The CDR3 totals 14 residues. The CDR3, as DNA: TGTGCCAGCAGTATTGGGACAGGGGCCTACGAGCAGTACTTC. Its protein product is CASSIGTGAYEQYF.

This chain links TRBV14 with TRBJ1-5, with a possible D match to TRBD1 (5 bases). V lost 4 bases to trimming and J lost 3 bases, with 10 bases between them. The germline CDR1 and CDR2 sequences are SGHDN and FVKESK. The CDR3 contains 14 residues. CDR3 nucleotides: TGTGCCAGCAGCCCGGACGGACACAATCAGCCCCAGCATTTT. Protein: CASSPDGHNQPQHF.

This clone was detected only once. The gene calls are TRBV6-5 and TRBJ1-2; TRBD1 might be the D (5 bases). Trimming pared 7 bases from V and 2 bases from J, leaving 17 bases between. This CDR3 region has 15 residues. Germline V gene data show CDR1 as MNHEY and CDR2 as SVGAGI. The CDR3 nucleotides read TGTGCCAGCACAACCCGCCGAACAGGAAACTATGGCTACACCTTC. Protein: CASTTRRTGNYGYTF.

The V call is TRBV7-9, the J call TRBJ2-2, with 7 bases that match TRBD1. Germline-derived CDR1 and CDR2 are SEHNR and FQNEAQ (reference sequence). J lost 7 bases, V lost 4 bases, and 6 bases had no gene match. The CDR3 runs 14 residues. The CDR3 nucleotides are TGTGCCAGCAGCTCTGGACAGGTCCACGGGGAGCTGTTTTTT. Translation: CASSSGQVHGELFF.

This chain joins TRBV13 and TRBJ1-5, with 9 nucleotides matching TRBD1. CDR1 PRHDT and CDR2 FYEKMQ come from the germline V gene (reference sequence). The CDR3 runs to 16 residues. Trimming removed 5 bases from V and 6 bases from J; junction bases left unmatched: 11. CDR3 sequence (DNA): TGTGCCAGCAGCCCCCGGGACAGGGAATGTTGTCAGCCCCAGCATTTT. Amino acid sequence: CASSPRDRECCQPQHF.

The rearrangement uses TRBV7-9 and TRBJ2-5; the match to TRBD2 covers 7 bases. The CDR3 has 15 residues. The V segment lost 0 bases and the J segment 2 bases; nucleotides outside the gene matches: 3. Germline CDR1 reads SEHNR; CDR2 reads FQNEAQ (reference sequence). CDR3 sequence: CASSLAWDYQETQYF. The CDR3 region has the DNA TGTGCCAGCAGCTTAGCGTGGGACTATCAAGAGACCCAGTACTTC.

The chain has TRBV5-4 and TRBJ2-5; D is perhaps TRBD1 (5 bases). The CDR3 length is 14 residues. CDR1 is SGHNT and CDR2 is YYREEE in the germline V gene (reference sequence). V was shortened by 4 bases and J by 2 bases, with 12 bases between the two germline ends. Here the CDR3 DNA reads TGTGCCAGCAGCCCCGGACAAGCGCAAGAGACCCAGTACTTC. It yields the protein CASSPGQAQETQYF.